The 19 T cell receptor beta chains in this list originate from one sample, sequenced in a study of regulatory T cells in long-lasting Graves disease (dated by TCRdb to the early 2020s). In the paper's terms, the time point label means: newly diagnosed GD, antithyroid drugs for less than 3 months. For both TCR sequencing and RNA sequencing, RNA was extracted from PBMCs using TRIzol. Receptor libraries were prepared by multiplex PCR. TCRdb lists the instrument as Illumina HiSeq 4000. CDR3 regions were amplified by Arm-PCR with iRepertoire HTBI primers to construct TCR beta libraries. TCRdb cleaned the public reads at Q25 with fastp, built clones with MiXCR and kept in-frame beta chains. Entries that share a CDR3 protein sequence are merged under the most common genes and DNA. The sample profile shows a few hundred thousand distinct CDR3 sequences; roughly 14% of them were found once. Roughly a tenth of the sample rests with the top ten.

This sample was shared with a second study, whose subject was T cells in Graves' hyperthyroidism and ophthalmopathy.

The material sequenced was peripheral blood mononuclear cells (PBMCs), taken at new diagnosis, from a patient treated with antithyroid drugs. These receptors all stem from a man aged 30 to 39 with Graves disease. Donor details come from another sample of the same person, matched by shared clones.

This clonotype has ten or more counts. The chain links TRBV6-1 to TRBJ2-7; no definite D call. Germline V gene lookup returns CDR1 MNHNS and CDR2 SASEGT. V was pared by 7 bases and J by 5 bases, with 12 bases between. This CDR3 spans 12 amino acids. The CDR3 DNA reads TGTGCCAGCATGGGTAACCGGGACGAGCAGTACTTC. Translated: CASMGNRDEQYF.

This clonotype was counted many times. The CDR3 DNA is TGTGCCAGCAGTTACCCAGGGGGGGGTGGGACCCAGCATTTT. It translates to CASSYPGGGGTQHF. This rearrangement joins TRBV28 to TRBJ1-5; 7 bases align to TRBD1. V gave up 4 bases and J gave up 11 bases; unmatched junction bases: 11. The germline V gene encodes CDR1 MDHEN and CDR2 SYDVKM. The CDR3 has 14 amino acids.

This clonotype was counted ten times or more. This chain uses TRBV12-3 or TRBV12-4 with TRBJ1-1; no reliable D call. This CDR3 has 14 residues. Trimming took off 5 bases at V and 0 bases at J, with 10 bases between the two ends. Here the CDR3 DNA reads TGTGCCAGCAGTCTAGACATAATGAACACTGAAGCTTTCTTT. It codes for CASSLDIMNTEAFF.

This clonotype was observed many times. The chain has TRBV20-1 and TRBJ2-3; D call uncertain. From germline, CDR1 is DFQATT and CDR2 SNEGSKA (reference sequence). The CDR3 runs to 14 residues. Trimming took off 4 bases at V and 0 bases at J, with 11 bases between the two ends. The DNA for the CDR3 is TGCAGTGCTAAGAAGGGCCCTAGCACAGATACGCAGTATTTT. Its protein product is CSAKKGPSTDTQYF.

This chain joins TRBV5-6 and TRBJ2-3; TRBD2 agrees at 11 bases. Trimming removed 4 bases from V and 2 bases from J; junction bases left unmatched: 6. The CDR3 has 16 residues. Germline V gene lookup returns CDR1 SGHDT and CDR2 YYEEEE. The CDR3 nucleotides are TGTGCCAGCAGCGGTACACTAGCGGGAGTCACAGATACGCAGTATTTT. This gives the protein CASSGTLAGVTDTQYF.

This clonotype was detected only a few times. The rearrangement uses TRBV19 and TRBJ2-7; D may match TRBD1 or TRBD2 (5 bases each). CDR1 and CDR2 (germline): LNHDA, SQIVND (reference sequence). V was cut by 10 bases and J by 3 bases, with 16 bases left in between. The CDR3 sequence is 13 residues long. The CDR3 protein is CATRGRTIYEQYF. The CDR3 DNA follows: TGTGCCACCCGGGGACGGACCATCTACGAGCAGTACTTC.

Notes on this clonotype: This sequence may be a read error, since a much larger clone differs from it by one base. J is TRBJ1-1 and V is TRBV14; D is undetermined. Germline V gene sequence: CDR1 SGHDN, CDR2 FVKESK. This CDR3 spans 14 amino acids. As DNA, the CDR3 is TGTGCCAGCAGCCAAGACCCGGAAAACACTGAAACTTTCTTT. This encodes CASSQDPENTETFF.

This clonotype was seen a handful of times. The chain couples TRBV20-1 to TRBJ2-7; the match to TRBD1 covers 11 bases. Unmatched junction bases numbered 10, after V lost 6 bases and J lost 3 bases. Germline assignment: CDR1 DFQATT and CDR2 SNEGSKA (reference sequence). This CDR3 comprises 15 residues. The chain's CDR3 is CSAQRRDRGVYEQYF. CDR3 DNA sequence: TGCAGTGCCCAGAGGCGGGACAGGGGGGTCTACGAGCAGTACTTC.

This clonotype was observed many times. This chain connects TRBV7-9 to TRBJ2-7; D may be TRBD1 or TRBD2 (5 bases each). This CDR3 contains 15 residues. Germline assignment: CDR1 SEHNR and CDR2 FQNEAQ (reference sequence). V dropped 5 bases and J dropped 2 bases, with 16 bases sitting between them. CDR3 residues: CASSPYRDGPYEQYF. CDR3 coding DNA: TGTGCCAGCAGCCCATACCGGGACGGACCCTACGAGCAGTACTTC.

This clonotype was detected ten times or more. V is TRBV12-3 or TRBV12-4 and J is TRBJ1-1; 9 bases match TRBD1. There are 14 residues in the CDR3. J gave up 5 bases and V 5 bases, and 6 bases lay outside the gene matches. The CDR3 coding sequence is TGTGCCAGCAGTGCCACAGGGGGCCGAACTGAAGCTTTCTTT. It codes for CASSATGGRTEAFF.

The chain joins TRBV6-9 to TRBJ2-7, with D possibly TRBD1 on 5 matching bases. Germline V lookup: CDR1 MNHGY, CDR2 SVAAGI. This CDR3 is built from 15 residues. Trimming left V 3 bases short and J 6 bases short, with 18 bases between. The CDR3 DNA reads TGTGCCAGCAGTTACTCTCGGGCAGGGAAGCCCGAGCAGTACTTC. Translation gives CASSYSRAGKPEQYF.

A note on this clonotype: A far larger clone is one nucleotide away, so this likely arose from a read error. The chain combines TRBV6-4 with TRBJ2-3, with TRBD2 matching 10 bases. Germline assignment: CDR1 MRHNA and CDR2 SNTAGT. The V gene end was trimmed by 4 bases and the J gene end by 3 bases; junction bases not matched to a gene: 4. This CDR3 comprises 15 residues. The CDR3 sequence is CASSVLAGRTDTQYF. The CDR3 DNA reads TGTGCCAGCAGTGTACTAGCGGGACGGACAGATACGCAGTATTTT.

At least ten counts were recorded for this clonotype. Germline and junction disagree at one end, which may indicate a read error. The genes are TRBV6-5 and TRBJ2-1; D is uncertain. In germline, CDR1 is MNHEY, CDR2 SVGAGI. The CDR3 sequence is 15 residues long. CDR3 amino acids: CASSYSTGAYDEQFF. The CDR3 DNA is TGTGCCAGCAGTTACTCGACTGGCGCCTACGATGAGCAGTTCTTC.

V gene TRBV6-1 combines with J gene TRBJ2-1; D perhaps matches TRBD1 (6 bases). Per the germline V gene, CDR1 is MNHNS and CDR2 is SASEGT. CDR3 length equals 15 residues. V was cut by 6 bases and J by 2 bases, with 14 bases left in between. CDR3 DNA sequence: TGTGCCAGCAGACCGGACGAGGGGGCCTACAATGAGCAGTTCTTC. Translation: CASRPDEGAYNEQFF.

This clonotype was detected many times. The CDR3 reads CASSPRGGPTPNYGYTF. The CDR3 DNA reads as TGTGCCAGCAGCCCCCGGGGGGGGCCCACCCCAAACTATGGCTACACCTTC. The J gene is TRBJ1-2, the V gene TRBV9, with D perhaps TRBD1 (6 bases). Looked up from germline, CDR1 is SGDLS and CDR2 is YYNGEE. Trimming took 4 bases from V and 2 from J, leaving 21 bases between them. The CDR3 length is 17 residues.

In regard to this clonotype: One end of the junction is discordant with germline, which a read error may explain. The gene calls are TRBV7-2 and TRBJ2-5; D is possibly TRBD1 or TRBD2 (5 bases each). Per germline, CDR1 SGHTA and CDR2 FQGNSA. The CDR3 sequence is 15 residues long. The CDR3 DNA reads TGTGCCGGCAGCTTAGTGTCCCTCTGGGGGGAGACCCAGTACTTC. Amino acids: CAGSLVSLWGETQYF. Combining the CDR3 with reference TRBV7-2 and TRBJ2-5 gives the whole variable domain GAGVSQSPSNKVTEKGKDVELRCDPISGHTALYWYRQSLGQGLEFLIYFQGNSAPDKSGLPSDRFSAERTGGSVSTLTIQRTQQEDSAVYLCAGSLVSLWGETQYFGPGTRLLVL.

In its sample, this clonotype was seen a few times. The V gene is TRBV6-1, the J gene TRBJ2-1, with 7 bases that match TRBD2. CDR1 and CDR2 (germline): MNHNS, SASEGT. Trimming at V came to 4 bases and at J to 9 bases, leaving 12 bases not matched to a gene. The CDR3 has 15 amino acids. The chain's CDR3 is CASSGPGTITPEQFF. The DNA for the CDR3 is TGTGCCAGCAGTGGACCGGGGACTATTACTCCTGAGCAGTTCTTC.

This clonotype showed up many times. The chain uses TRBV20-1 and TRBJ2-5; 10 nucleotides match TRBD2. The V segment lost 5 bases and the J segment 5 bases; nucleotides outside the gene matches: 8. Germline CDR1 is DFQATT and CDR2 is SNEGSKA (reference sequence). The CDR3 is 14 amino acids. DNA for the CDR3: TGCAGTGCTCGGCGTCTAGCGGGGGCGGAGACCCAGTACTTC. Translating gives CSARRLAGAETQYF.

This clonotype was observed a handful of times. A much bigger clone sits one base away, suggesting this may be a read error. CDR3 sequence: CAGSPGTRDTYGYTF. CDR3 nucleotide sequence: TGTGCCGGCAGTCCGGGGACCCGGGACACTTATGGCTACACCTTC. V usage is TRBV12-3 or TRBV12-4 and J usage is TRBJ1-2; maybe TRBD1 (6 bases). The CDR3 totals 15 residues.